These 30 T cell receptor beta chains originate from one sample sequenced in a study of blood T cells in healthy people across ages. The authors ran a second PCR of 7 to 11 cycles using a sample-barcoded 5' primer and a J-beta primer mix. One entry per CDR3 protein, called by TCRdb with MiXCR from the 5' RACE reads. The sample includes approximately 350,000 distinct CDR3 sequences, approximately 51% seen only once; the top ten take around 50%. The sample was blood. All receptors come from a man in his 60s in good health.

V gene TRBV20-1 combines with J gene TRBJ2-7; TRBD1 or TRBD2 may be the D gene (6 bases each). Germline CDR1 reads DFQATT; CDR2 reads SNEGSKA (reference sequence). This CDR3 region has 14 residues. V was pared by 0 bases and J by 3 bases, with 12 bases between. The DNA of the CDR3 is TGCAGTGCTAGAGAGGGGGCGCGGGACTACGAGCAGTACTTC. As protein: CSAREGARDYEQYF.

The rearrangement joins TRBV30 to TRBJ2-1; D unresolved. The germline V gene encodes CDR1 GTSNPN and CDR2 SVGIG (reference sequence). The V end was cut by 4 bases, the J end by 0 bases, with 10 bases between. The CDR3 consists of 14 residues. CDR3 sequence: CAWKGQTSYNEQFF. The CDR3 coding sequence is TGTGCCTGGAAGGGCCAGACCTCCTACAATGAGCAGTTCTTC. Combining the CDR3 with reference TRBV30 and TRBJ2-1 gives the whole variable domain SQTIHQWPATLVQPVGSPLSLECTVEGTSNPNLYWYRQAAGRGLQLLFYSVGIGQISSEVPQNLSASRPQDRQFILSSKKLLLSDSGFYLCAWKGQTSYNEQFFGPGTRLTVL.

The chain links TRBV20-1 to TRBJ2-3; 11 nucleotides align to TRBD2. V lost 3 bases and J lost 5; bases outside the gene matches: 4. The germline gives CDR1 DFQATT, CDR2 SNEGSKA (reference sequence). The CDR3 is 14 residues long. CDR3 sequence reads: CSASPSGRRDTQYF. The CDR3 nucleotides read TGCAGTGCTAGTCCTAGCGGGAGGCGAGATACGCAGTATTTT.

This chain joins TRBV20-1 and TRBJ2-1, with TRBD2 matching over 14 bases. V shed 5 bases, J shed 8 bases, and the junction held 14 bases outside the gene matches. The CDR3 totals 17 residues. Germline V lookup: CDR1 DFQATT, CDR2 SNEGSKA (reference sequence). The CDR3 coding sequence is TGCAGTGCTCGCCCCGAGACTAGCGGGAGGGCCAGTGATGAGCAGTTCTTC. Its protein product is CSARPETSGRASDEQFF.

This clonotype was seen only a few times. The chain joins TRBV20-1 to TRBJ2-3; D remains ambiguous. The CDR3 contains 13 residues. V lost 5 bases to trimming and J lost 1 base, with 10 bases between them. Germline CDR1 is DFQATT and CDR2 is SNEGSKA (reference sequence). CDR3 amino acids: CSADPAGTDTQYF. The CDR3 region has the DNA TGCAGTGCTGACCCGGCGGGCACAGATACGCAGTATTTT.

This clonotype showed up just a few times. V and J are TRBV12-3 or TRBV12-4 and TRBJ2-3; D is unclear. The CDR3 has 13 amino acids. V was pared by 6 bases and J by 1 base, with 8 bases between. The CDR3 is CASSSRGTDTQYF. The CDR3 DNA follows: TGTGCCAGCAGCTCCCGCGGCACAGATACGCAGTATTTT.

This clonotype was detected once. The chain employs TRBV6-5 and TRBJ2-3; 11 positions match TRBD2. Trimming cost V 8 bases and J 7 bases; bases outside gene matches: 8. Germline lookup yields CDR1 MNHEY and CDR2 SVGAGI. The CDR3 runs to 14 residues. The CDR3 bases are TGTGCCAGCGGTCCTAGCGGGGGGCGTAATACGCAGTATTTT. It codes for CASGPSGGRNTQYF.

The chain carries TRBV28 and TRBJ2-4, with a tentative D call TRBD1 (5 bases). V was trimmed by 7 bases and J by 5 bases, leaving 12 bases between them. This CDR3 has 13 residues. CDR1 and CDR2 (germline): MDHEN, SYDVKM. Here the CDR3 reads CASIGGAENIQYF. As DNA, the CDR3 is TGTGCCAGCATAGGTGGGGCCGAAAACATTCAGTACTTC.

The chain is built from TRBV20-1 and TRBJ2-1, with 8 positions matching TRBD2. Germline V CDR1 and CDR2: DFQATT, SNEGSKA (reference sequence). J lost 6 bases, V lost 0 bases, and 10 bases had no gene match. CDR3 size: 16 residues. The CDR3 region has the DNA TGCAGTGCTAGAGATCAGGCGGGAGGAAGAGGCAATGAGCAGTTCTTC. Translated: CSARDQAGGRGNEQFF.

This chain links TRBV3-1 with TRBJ2-7, with 9 positions matching TRBD1. Germline lookup yields CDR1 LGHDT and CDR2 YNNKEL (reference sequence). V lost 3 bases to trimming and J lost 0 bases; unmatched junction nucleotides: 6. This CDR3 contains 16 residues. The CDR3 spells CASSQRGQGHSYEQYF. The CDR3, as DNA: TGTGCCAGCAGCCAGAGGGGACAGGGCCACTCCTACGAGCAGTACTTC.

This clonotype has at least ten counts. The rearrangement joins TRBV28 to TRBJ2-5; the D gene is possibly TRBD1 (6 bases). Trimming cost V 6 bases and J 4 bases, with 18 bases left between them. Germline lookup yields CDR1 MDHEN and CDR2 SYDVKM. This CDR3 contains 15 residues. CDR3 in amino acids: CASSPQQGSRETQYF. CDR3 DNA: TGTGCCAGCAGCCCACAACAGGGAAGTAGAGAGACCCAGTACTTC.

The gene calls are TRBV10-3 and TRBJ2-7, with 9 bases matching TRBD1. Germline trimming cut 9 bases from V and 3 bases from J; bases unmatched to any gene: 9. CDR3 size: 14 residues. Germline assignment: CDR1 ENHRY and CDR2 SYGVKD. In nucleotides, the CDR3 is TGTGCCATAGGGGGGGACAGGGACTTCTACGAGCAGTACTTC. Translation gives CAIGGDRDFYEQYF.

The chain uses TRBV20-1 and TRBJ1-5; a possible D gene is TRBD1 (5 bases). Germline V gene sequence: CDR1 DFQATT, CDR2 SNEGSKA (reference sequence). V was cut by 0 bases and J by 2 bases, with 11 bases left in between. The CDR3 length is 15 residues. In DNA, the CDR3 is TGCAGTGCTAGAGACCAGGGTGGGCGCAATCAGCCCCAGCATTTT. This gives the protein CSARDQGGRNQPQHF.

V and J are TRBV5-1 and TRBJ2-7; TRBD1 matches 8 bases. The assigned J gene may be wrong: the sequence end matches TRBJ2-5 better. The CDR3 runs 16 residues. The germline gives CDR1 SGHRS, CDR2 YFSETQ. CDR3 in amino acids: CASSGGGTGLSETQYF. CDR3 nucleotides: TGCGCCAGCAGCGGAGGGGGGACAGGTTTGTCTGAGACCCAGTACTTC.

The chain uses TRBV6-1 and TRBJ2-4, with 8 nucleotides matching TRBD2. The tail of the sequence fits TRBJ2-7 better, so the J call may be wrong. Germline V gives CDR1 MNHNS, CDR2 SASEGT. This CDR3 is 15 amino acids long. The CDR3 bases are TGTGCCAGCGGACCCAGCGGGAGTGGGCCCTACGAGCAGTACTTC. This encodes CASGPSGSGPYEQYF.

This clonotype has just a few counts. The chain links TRBV4-2 to TRBJ1-4, with D uncertain. CDR3 length equals 14 residues. Trimming left V 8 bases short and J 0 bases short, with 10 bases between. CDR1 LGHNA and CDR2 YNFKEQ come from the germline V gene. The CDR3 loop is CASASAATNEKLFF. The CDR3 DNA follows: TGTGCCAGCGCCAGTGCTGCAACTAATGAAAAACTGTTTTTT.

V gene TRBV12-3 or TRBV12-4 combines with J gene TRBJ2-7; D uncertain. CDR3 length: 10 residues. Trimming removed 6 bases at V and 7 bases at J, with 7 bases between. Here the CDR3 DNA reads TGTGCCAGCAGCATCAATGAGCAGTACTTC. Encoded protein: CASSINEQYF.

This clonotype has at least ten counts. The chain carries TRBV7-2 and TRBJ2-3, with 9 bases fitting TRBD2. CDR1 is SGHTA, CDR2 FQGNSA, per germline. The V gene end was trimmed by 6 bases and the J gene end by 2 bases; junction bases not matched to a gene: 3. The CDR3 is 14 residues long. The CDR3 is CASRAGGSTDTQYF. In DNA form, the CDR3 reads TGTGCCAGCAGAGCGGGAGGATCCACAGATACGCAGTATTTT.

This clonotype has just a few counts. The rearrangement joins TRBV28 to TRBJ2-7; 7 nucleotides match TRBD2. Losses at the gene ends were 3 bases for V and 1 base for J; bases not matched to a gene: 6. This CDR3 region has 15 residues. The germline CDR1 and CDR2 sequences are MDHEN and SYDVKM. The CDR3 bases are TGTGCCAGCAGTTTGTACGGGGGAGGGTCCTACGAGCAGTACTTC. It specifies CASSLYGGGSYEQYF.

This clonotype was counted between two and nine times. The CDR3 nucleotides read TGCGCCAGCAGCTTGGGGGACACCTCCTACAATGAGCAGTTCTTC. Its translation: CASSLGDTSYNEQFF. This chain uses TRBV5-1 with TRBJ2-1, with D possibly matching TRBD1 (6 bases). Trimming left V 0 bases short and J 0 bases short, with 7 bases between. This CDR3 spans 15 amino acids. Germline-derived CDR1 and CDR2 are SGHRS and YFSETQ.

This clonotype was picked up many times. The chain joins TRBV3-1 to TRBJ2-3, with 13 bases identical to TRBD2. V shed 0 bases, J shed 4 bases, and the junction held 4 bases outside the gene matches. CDR1 is LGHDT, CDR2 YNNKEL, per germline (reference sequence). The CDR3 is 17 amino acids. In DNA form, the CDR3 reads TGTGCCAGCAGCCAAGAAAGGACTAGCGGGAGACCAGATACGCAGTATTTT. It translates to CASSQERTSGRPDTQYF.

As for this clonotype: A junction end diverges from the germline sequence, so it may reflect a read error. The rearrangement uses TRBV28 and TRBJ2-5; weak D call: TRBD1 (5 bases). The CDR3 consists of 14 residues. Looked up from germline, CDR1 is MDHEN and CDR2 is SYDVKM. CDR3 loop: CATGRQGSQETQYF. The CDR3 DNA reads TGTGCCACCGGCAGGCAGGGATCTCAAGAGACCCAGTATTTC. Using reference TRBV28 and TRBJ2-5 for the parts outside the CDR3, the full variable domain is DVKVTQSSRYLVKRTGEKVFLECVQDMDHENMFWYRQDPGLGLRLIYFSYDVKMKEKGDIPEGYSVSREKKERFSLILESASTNQTSMYLCATGRQGSQETQYFGPGTRLLVL.

This clonotype was seen at least ten times. V is TRBV5-1 and J is TRBJ2-1; the match to TRBD1 covers 9 bases. Unmatched junction bases numbered 8, after V lost 2 bases and J lost 8 bases. Per germline, CDR1 SGHRS and CDR2 YFSETQ. This CDR3 has 15 amino acids. The CDR3 sequence: CASSFEDRGIDEQFF. CDR3 sequence (DNA): TGCGCCAGCAGCTTTGAGGACAGGGGAATAGATGAGCAGTTCTTC. Full variable domain (missing parts from reference TRBV5-1 and TRBJ2-1): KAGVTQTPRYLIKTRGQQVTLSCSPISGHRSVSWYQQTPGQGLQFLFEYFSETQRNKGNFPGRFSGRQFSNSRSEMNVSTLELGDSALYLCASSFEDRGIDEQFFGPGTRLTVL.

Many counts were recorded for this clonotype. The chain uses TRBV28 and TRBJ2-7; 7 positions match TRBD2. The junction had 7 bases not matched to a gene; V was cut back by 5 bases and J by 0 bases. This CDR3 comprises 15 residues. The germline V gene encodes CDR1 MDHEN and CDR2 SYDVKM. DNA for the CDR3: TGTGCCAGCAGTCTACGGGGGGTTACCTCCTACGAGCAGTACTTC. It translates to CASSLRGVTSYEQYF.

This sequence joins TRBV5-1 and TRBJ2-7; perhaps TRBD1 as D (6 bases). CDR3 length: 15 amino acids. Germline assignment: CDR1 SGHRS and CDR2 YFSETQ. Deletions cut 3 bases from V and 0 bases from J, with 13 bases between. CDR3 amino acids: CASSSRDTSSYEQYF. CDR3 DNA sequence: TGCGCCAGCAGCTCCCGGGACACGAGCTCCTACGAGCAGTACTTC.

This clonotype turned up a few times. V usage is TRBV29-1 and J usage is TRBJ1-2; a possible D gene is TRBD1 (5 bases). Germline V gene sequence: CDR1 SQVTM, CDR2 ANQGSEA. Trimming pared 5 bases from V and 6 bases from J, leaving 13 bases between. The CDR3 length is 12 residues. The CDR3 reads CSVPRGADGYTF. DNA for the CDR3: TGCAGCGTTCCTCGAGGGGCGGATGGCTACACCTTC.

This chain joins TRBV4-3 and TRBJ2-7, with 7 bases matching TRBD1. The J segment lost 3 bases and the V segment lost 1 base, leaving 6 bases of the junction unmatched. CDR1 is LGHNA and CDR2 is YSLEER in the germline V gene. The CDR3 runs 15 residues. The CDR3 DNA is TGCGCCAGCAGCCAAGGACGAGGGGGCGGCTACGAGCAGTACTTC. Its translation: CASSQGRGGGYEQYF.

The chain joins TRBV6-2 or TRBV6-3 to TRBJ2-5; the D gene is possibly TRBD2 (5 bases). This CDR3 region has 17 residues. V was cut by 7 bases and J by 2 bases, with 23 bases left in between. Germline V gives CDR1 MNHEY, CDR2 SVGEGT. For the CDR3, the DNA is TGTGCCAGCAAGCGCCAGGCGGTATCCGGGGAACAAGAGACCCAGTACTTC. It encodes CASKRQAVSGEQETQYF.

This clonotype is a singleton in its sample. This may be a read error: a much more frequent sequence differs by one nucleotide. This rearrangement joins TRBV5-1 to TRBJ2-3; no clear D gene. Germline CDR1 is SGHRS and CDR2 is YFSETQ. This CDR3 is built from 12 residues. Trimming shortened V by 6 bases and J by 2 bases, and 7 bases separated the two germline ends. The CDR3 is CASILYTDTQYF. In DNA form, the CDR3 reads TGCGCCAGCATCCTTTACACAGATACGCAGTATTTT. Together with reference TRBV5-1 and TRBJ2-3, the CDR3 gives the full variable domain: KAGVTQTPRYLIKTRGQQVTLSCSPISGHRSVSWYQQTPGQGLQFLFEYFSETQRNKGNFPGRFSGRQFSNSRSEMNVSTLELGDSALYLCASILYTDTQYFGPGTRLTVL.

V usage is TRBV7-2 and J usage is TRBJ2-7, with D unclear. The CDR3 is 14 residues long. CDR1 SGHTA and CDR2 FQGNSA come from the germline V gene. Trimming shortened V by 5 bases and J by 1 base, and 12 bases separated the two germline ends. As DNA, the CDR3 is TGTGCCAGCAGCCCCGAAGGTATATCCTACGAGCAGTACTTC. This gives the protein CASSPEGISYEQYF.